These 27 T cell receptor beta chains share one sample of origin, sequenced in a study of response to subunit inactivated influenza vaccine. TCRdb re-called the RT-PCR reads through MiXCR, storing one row per CDR3 protein. The sample lists roughly 540,000 distinct CDR3 sequences, roughly a quarter occurring once. The same data also went into a second study, on T cells expressing NK-cell markers. That publication notes: It was by 5'RACE template switching with UMIs that TCR beta cDNA was made.

Sequences were derived from CD4+ T cells sorted from PBMCs, sampled roughly 13 days after vaccination. These receptor sequences come from a man in his forties or fifties who received an inactivated influenza vaccine.

The sample holds a few counts of this clonotype. V usage is TRBV10-3 and J usage is TRBJ2-1; 7 bases are a match to TRBD1. Unmatched junction bases numbered 5, after V lost 6 bases and J lost 0 bases. Germline V gene lookup returns CDR1 ENHRY and CDR2 SYGVKD. The CDR3 extends over 15 amino acids. The CDR3: CAISTQGSSYNEQFF. CDR3 nucleotide sequence: TGTGCCATCAGCACACAGGGGAGCTCCTACAATGAGCAGTTCTTC.

The chain joins TRBV20-1 to TRBJ1-5, with 7 bases lining up with TRBD1. Germline CDR1 and CDR2: DFQATT and SNEGSKA (reference sequence). The V segment lost 2 bases and the J segment 3 bases; nucleotides outside the gene matches: 4. The CDR3 covers 14 residues. The CDR3: CSARTDRANQPQHF. The DNA for the CDR3 is TGCAGTGCTAGAACTGACAGGGCCAATCAGCCCCAGCATTTT.

The chain combines TRBV5-6 with TRBJ2-7; possible D gene TRBD2, 5 bases. V was cut by 0 bases and J by 2 bases, with 12 bases left in between. Germline CDR1 and CDR2: SGHDT and YYEEEE. The length of the CDR3 is 15 residues. CDR3 nucleotide sequence: TGTGCCAGCAGCTTGGCCTTGAAGGGAGCCTACGAGCAGTACTTC. It codes for CASSLALKGAYEQYF.

This clonotype was detected a few times. The V call is TRBV6-2 or TRBV6-3, the J call TRBJ2-2, with no clear D. The CDR3 is made up of 15 amino acids. In germline, CDR1 is MNHEY, CDR2 SVGEGT. The germline V and J ends were trimmed by 6 bases and 5 bases, with 16 bases remaining between them. The CDR3 is CASSRRIPQTGELFF. The CDR3 DNA follows: TGTGCCAGCAGCAGACGGATTCCGCAAACCGGGGAGCTGTTTTTT.

The chain employs TRBV6-5 and TRBJ2-7; D not certain. The germline gives CDR1 MNHEY, CDR2 SVGAGI. Trimming took off 2 bases at V and 4 bases at J, with 15 bases between the two ends. This CDR3 has 15 residues. CDR3 in DNA: TGTGCCAGCAGTTACCGACCGGATAGGCTATACGAGCAGTACTTC. Amino acids: CASSYRPDRLYEQYF.

This clonotype was detected only a few times. The CDR3 DNA reads as TGCAGTGCTAGGCCCCTGACAGGGCCAGATACGCAGTATTTT. Its protein is CSARPLTGPDTQYF. The chain joins TRBV20-1 to TRBJ2-3; 7 bases map to TRBD1. Losses at the gene ends were 3 bases for V and 4 bases for J; bases not matched to a gene: 7. Germline V CDR1 and CDR2: DFQATT, SNEGSKA (reference sequence). The length of the CDR3 is 14 residues.

This chain links TRBV20-1 with TRBJ2-5; perhaps TRBD1 as D (6 bases). The V end was cut by 6 bases, the J end by 5 bases, with 16 bases between. The length of the CDR3 is 13 residues. Germline values: CDR1 DFQATT, CDR2 SNEGSKA (reference sequence). The CDR3 region is CSATDSRKETQYF. The CDR3 DNA reads as TGCAGTGCAACGGACAGTCGTAAGGAGACCCAGTACTTC.

This clonotype was counted between two and nine times. In DNA form, the CDR3 reads TGTGCCAGCAGTGAATCTGACGGGCAAGCTTTCTTT. Amino acids: CASSESDGQAFF. This rearrangement joins TRBV25-1 to TRBJ1-1; no clear D gene. The germline V gene encodes CDR1 MGHDK and CDR2 SYGVNS. This CDR3 is built from 12 residues. Trimming removed 1 base at V and 9 bases at J, with 9 bases between.

V usage is TRBV20-1 and J usage is TRBJ1-1, with 11 positions matching TRBD1. CDR3 length: 17 amino acids. The germline V gene encodes CDR1 DFQATT and CDR2 SNEGSKA (reference sequence). V lost 3 bases, J lost 0 bases, and 9 bases stayed unmatched. The CDR3: CSARDRGRGNMNTEAFF. CDR3 coding DNA: TGCAGTGCTAGGGACAGGGGGCGCGGGAATATGAACACTGAAGCTTTCTTT.

This clonotype was seen a handful of times. This chain's CDR3 is CASSRMGGTDTQYF. DNA for the CDR3: TGTGCCAGCAGTCGAATGGGAGGCACAGATACGCAGTATTTT. The rearrangement uses TRBV6-1 and TRBJ2-3; the D gene is possibly TRBD2 (5 bases). The CDR3 contains 14 residues. Germline V gene data show CDR1 as MNHNS and CDR2 as SASEGT. The germline V and J ends were trimmed by 5 bases and 1 base, with 10 bases remaining between them.

This clonotype was picked up many times. The V gene is TRBV3-1, the J gene TRBJ2-7; 9 bases agree with TRBD1. The CDR3 covers 15 residues. V shed 4 bases and J 3 bases; nucleotides not matched to a gene: 7. The germline gives CDR1 LGHDT, CDR2 YNNKEL (reference sequence). The CDR3 sequence: CASSRAGTGIYEQYF. In nucleotides, the CDR3 is TGTGCCAGCAGCCGGGCCGGGACAGGGATCTACGAGCAGTACTTC.

The rearrangement links TRBV7-9 to TRBJ2-7; D unresolved. V was clipped by 0 bases and J by 4 bases, with 10 bases between them. CDR3 length equals 14 residues. CDR1 SEHNR and CDR2 FQNEAQ come from the germline V gene (reference sequence). In DNA, the CDR3 is TGTGCCAGCAGCTTAGCAGGGTTAGGTTACGAGCAGTACTTC. The encoded protein is CASSLAGLGYEQYF.

V usage is TRBV3-1 and J usage is TRBJ2-7; 9 bases fit TRBD2. The germline V gene has CDR1 LGHDT and CDR2 YNNKEL (reference sequence). The CDR3 has 13 amino acids. The trim removed 5 bases at V and 6 bases at J, leaving 5 bases unmatched. The CDR3 DNA is TGTGCCAGCAGCGGGACGCGGGGGGGCGAGCAGTACTTC. It translates to CASSGTRGGEQYF.

This clonotype has ten or more counts. This CDR3 is CASSSEGDGYTF. CDR3 sequence (DNA): TGTGCCAGCAGCTCGGAGGGGGATGGCTACACCTTC. The genes are TRBV11-2 and TRBJ1-2, with D perhaps matching TRBD1 (6 bases). The length of the CDR3 is 12 residues. Trimming cost V 4 bases and J 6 bases, with 9 bases left between them. CDR1 is SGHAT and CDR2 is FQNNGV in the germline V gene.

The rearrangement links TRBV15 to TRBJ2-5; the D is unclear. Germline V CDR1 and CDR2: LNHNV, YYDKDF (reference sequence). This CDR3 has 13 residues. V was trimmed by 3 bases and J by 1 base, leaving 6 bases between them. CDR3 in amino acids: CATSRDVQETQYF. In DNA, the CDR3 is TGTGCCACCAGCAGGGACGTCCAAGAGACCCAGTACTTC.

This clonotype was observed a handful of times. CDR3 bases: TGCAGTGCTACAACCGGGACCACCCCTGGGAATGAGCAGTTCTTC. Encoded protein: CSATTGTTPGNEQFF. The chain uses TRBV20-1 and TRBJ2-1; the D gene could be TRBD1 or TRBD2 (5 bases each). Germline-derived CDR1 and CDR2 are DFQATT and SNEGSKA (reference sequence). This CDR3 comprises 15 residues. With 4 bases removed from V and 7 bases from J, the gap between germline ends came to 20 bases.

This chain connects TRBV20-1 to TRBJ1-1, with D unclear. The CDR3 totals 13 residues. Trimming shortened V by 7 bases and J by 1 base, and 13 bases separated the two germline ends. CDR1 DFQATT and CDR2 SNEGSKA come from the germline V gene (reference sequence). The CDR3 sequence is CSGARQKNTEAFF. DNA of the CDR3: TGCAGTGGGGCAAGGCAGAAGAACACTGAAGCTTTCTTT.

This clonotype was observed a handful of times. V gene TRBV20-1 combines with J gene TRBJ2-5; D call uncertain. In germline, CDR1 is DFQATT, CDR2 SNEGSKA (reference sequence). The CDR3 is made up of 13 amino acids. Trimming left V 6 bases short and J 2 bases short, with 13 bases between. The CDR3 protein is CSAHLSGQETQYF. The CDR3 coding sequence is TGCAGTGCCCATCTATCGGGTCAAGAGACCCAGTACTTC.

A few counts support this clonotype. The rearrangement joins TRBV6-2 or TRBV6-3 to TRBJ2-1; 9 nucleotides align to TRBD2. Germline loops: CDR1 MNHEY, CDR2 SVGEGT. J was trimmed by 15 bases and V by 6 bases; bases with no gene match: 9. The CDR3 has 12 residues. CDR3 bases: TGTGCCAGCAGAAGTAGCGGGAGAGTCGGGTTCTTC. Amino acid sequence: CASRSSGRVGFF.

This clonotype has a count of ten or more. This chain links TRBV10-1 with TRBJ2-1, with 9 bases aligning to TRBD1. After removal of 4 bases from V and 6 bases from J, the junction contained 10 bases not matched to a gene. The V gene's germline CDR1 is WNHNN and CDR2 SYGVQD (reference sequence). The CDR3 spans 16 residues. In nucleotides, the CDR3 is TGCGCCAGCAGTGCTCCGGGACAGGGCTCTTCCAATGAGCAGTTCTTC. Protein product: CASSAPGQGSSNEQFF.

J is TRBJ1-1 and V is TRBV7-2; D may be TRBD1 (5 bases). V gave up 5 bases and J gave up 3 bases, with 16 bases separating them. The germline CDR1 and CDR2 sequences are SGHTA and FQGNSA. The CDR3 loop spans 15 amino acids. The CDR3 DNA reads as TGTGCCAGCAGCCCGCCGGCAGGGAGGGACACTGAAGCTTTCTTT. Amino acid sequence: CASSPPAGRDTEAFF.

The gene calls are TRBV7-9 and TRBJ2-5; TRBD2 might be the D (5 bases). V dropped 1 base and J dropped 2 bases, with 14 bases sitting between them. From germline, CDR1 is SEHNR and CDR2 FQNEAQ (reference sequence). The CDR3 is 16 amino acids. CDR3 nucleotide sequence: TGTGCCAGCAGCTTAGGTTCTTTGGACTCGCAAGAGACCCAGTACTTC. Residues: CASSLGSLDSQETQYF. Variable domain in full (rest from reference TRBV7-9 and TRBJ2-5): DTGVSQNPRHKITKRGQNVTFRCDPISEHNRLYWYRQTLGQGPEFLTYFQNEAQLEKSRLLSDRFSAERPKGSFSTLEIQRTEQGDSAMYLCASSLGSLDSQETQYFGPGTRLLVL.

This clonotype was observed a few times. V and J are TRBV20-1 and TRBJ2-3, with 9 bases matching TRBD2. This CDR3 is built from 17 residues. V gave up 2 bases and J gave up 1 base; unmatched junction bases: 10. The germline V gene has CDR1 DFQATT and CDR2 SNEGSKA (reference sequence). CDR3 region: CSARSSGRLGGTDTQYF. Written as DNA, the CDR3 is TGCAGTGCTAGATCGAGCGGGAGGTTGGGGGGCACAGATACGCAGTATTTT.

This clonotype occurred a few times. The CDR3 nucleotides are TGTGCCAGCAGCAGCACTGGACAGGGGGGCTTCCAAGAGACCCAGTACTTC. Encoded protein: CASSSTGQGGFQETQYF. The chain joins TRBV21-1 to TRBJ2-5; the table assigns TRBD1, which was not confirmed against the DNA. TRBV21-1 is a documented pseudogene. The CDR3 extends over 17 amino acids.

This clonotype has a handful of counts. The chain links TRBV6-5 to TRBJ2-1; the match to TRBD2 covers 7 bases. This CDR3 has 15 amino acids. After removal of 4 bases from V and 6 bases from J, the junction contained 9 bases not matched to a gene. CDR1 MNHEY and CDR2 SVGAGI come from the germline V gene. The CDR3 spells CASSSGLGVSNEQFF. The CDR3 DNA sequence: TGTGCCAGCAGTTCCGGACTAGGGGTGTCCAATGAGCAGTTCTTC.

V is TRBV29-1 and J is TRBJ1-1; D gene unclear. Trimming stripped 0 bases from V and 1 base from J, with 6 bases between. The CDR3 contains 13 residues. The V gene's germline CDR1 is SQVTM and CDR2 ANQGSEA. The CDR3 loop is CSVEDRKNTEAFF. The DNA of the CDR3 is TGCAGCGTTGAAGACAGAAAGAACACTGAAGCTTTCTTT.

This clonotype was seen more than once but under ten times. The J gene is TRBJ2-7, the V gene TRBV12-3 or TRBV12-4, with D possibly TRBD1 on 6 matching bases. Trimming shortened V by 0 bases and J by 4 bases, and 28 bases separated the two germline ends. The CDR3 extends over 20 amino acids. The CDR3: CASSLAQILDRSTRAYEQYF. The CDR3 DNA reads TGTGCCAGCAGTTTAGCGCAAATCCTGGACAGATCCACCCGGGCATACGAGCAGTACTTC.